Listed below are T cell receptor beta chains from one sample, sequenced in a study of cytomegalovirus exposure and HLA in healthy donors. Generated by immunoSEQ multiplex PCR, the TCRdb table keeps only in-frame clones and is missing some. The sample holds about 170,000 clones; under 80% are singletons and the top ten take under 3%. Sequencing was carried out using PBMCs. The receptors come from a man in his forties or fifties in good health and CMV-seronegative. The CDR3 runs from the conserved cysteine through the conserved F or W. The D gene is left open where the match is weak. The size field is filled for only some rows; it gives once, few, many or a size class.

>TRBJ1-2|.|.|TRBV19
TGTGCCAGTACCTCCCTACAGGGCCCCTATGGCTACACCTTC
CASTSLQGPYGYTF
>TRBJ2-5|.|TRBD2|TRBV29-1
TGCAGCGTTGCTAGCGGGGGAAACCAAGAGACCCAGTACTTC
CSVASGGNQETQYF
>TRBJ1-4|.|.|TRBV7-2
TGTGCCAGCAGTCAGGACAACAATGGGGAAAAACTGTTTTTT
CASSQDNNGEKLFF
>TRBJ2-1|.|TRBD2|TRBV7-2
TGTGCCAGCAGCTTAGGTAGCGGGAGCTACAATGAGCAGTTCTTC
CASSLGSGSYNEQFF
>TRBJ2-2|few|.|TRBV6-6
TGTGCCAGCAGCCGAGCGATGGGGGGCACCGGGGAGCTGTTTTTT
CASSRAMGGTGELFF
>TRBJ2-3|few|TRBD1|TRBV5-1
TGCGCCAGCAGCTCTTTTAGGTCCAGGGGGACCACAGATACGCAGTATTTT
CASSSFRSRGTTDTQYF
>TRBJ2-5|few|TRBD2|TRBV14
TGTGCCAGCAGCCATTGGACTAGCGGGATAGGTGAGACCCAGTACTTC
CASSHWTSGIGETQYF
>TRBJ1-1|.|.|TRBV19
TGTGCCAGTAGTACACTAAGTAAGAGAGGCACTGAAGCTTTCTTT
CASSTLSKRGTEAFF
>TRBJ2-7|.|.|TRBV28
TGTGCCAGCAGACTGACAGGTCGTCTCTACGAGCAGTACTTC
CASRLTGRLYEQYF
>TRBJ2-2|.|.|TRBV9
TGTGCCAGCAGCATAACCCGGGGAGGGGGGAACACCGGGGAGCTGTTTTTT
CASSITRGGGNTGELFF
>TRBJ2-2|.|.|TRBV19
TGTGCCAGTAGTAAAACATACGCGAACACCGGGGAGCTGTTTTTT
CASSKTYANTGELFF
>TRBJ1-3|once|.|TRBV7-2
TGTGCCAGCAGCTCCCAAAACACCATATATTTT
CASSSQNTIYF
>TRBJ1-1|.|.|TRBV6-1
TGTGCCAGCAGTGAAGTTATAGCTATGAACACTGAAGCTTTCTTT
CASSEVIAMNTEAFF
>TRBJ1-1|.|.|TRBV7-9
TGTGCCAGCAGGGACAAGGAAAGATTGAACACTGAAGCTTTCTTT
CASRDKERLNTEAFF
>TRBJ2-3|.|TRBD2|TRBV10-3
TGTGCCATCACTCCCTCGCGAGCGGGGGACACAGATACGCAGTATTTT
CAITPSRAGDTDTQYF
>TRBJ2-3|.|.|TRBV30
TGTGCCTGGGGGACTAGCACAGATACGCAGTATTTT
CAWGTSTDTQYF
>TRBJ2-1|.|TRBD2|TRBV20-1
TGCAGTGCTCACCCGGGGGGGTTCTTC
CSAHPGGFF
>TRBJ2-7|.|.|TRBV7-3
TGTGCCAGCAGCGTAAGCGGGACAGGTGCCTACGAGCAGTACTTC
CASSVSGTGAYEQYF
>TRBJ1-1|.|TRBD1|TRBV25-1
TGTGCCAGCACCCCGGGACAGGGGGCGGCTTTCTTT
CASTPGQGAAFF
>TRBJ1-2|.|TRBD1|TRBV7-3
TGTGCCAGCAGCTCCACGGGACAGGGGGCTAATGGCTACACCTTC
CASSSTGQGANGYTF
>TRBJ1-4|few|.|TRBV25-1
TGTGCCAGCAGTGAATATAAATATGGGAGCGGTGAAAAACTGTTTTTT
CASSEYKYGSGEKLFF
>TRBJ2-2|once|TRBD2|TRBV5-6
TGTGCCAGCAGTCTAGCGGGGGAAGCCACCGGGGAGCTGTTTTTT
CASSLAGEATGELFF
>TRBJ1-4|.|TRBD1|TRBV30
TGTGCCTGGAGTATGGGGACAGGAGCTAATGAAAAACTGTTTTTT
CAWSMGTGANEKLFF
>TRBJ1-1|.|TRBD1|TRBV5-4
TGTGCCAGCAGCCCGAATGCCGGGACAGGGGGAAGGACTGAAGCTTTCTTT
CASSPNAGTGGRTEAFF
>TRBJ2-7|.|.|TRBV7-6
TGTGCCAGCAGCTTAAGACCAGGTGTCTACGAGCAGTACTTC
CASSLRPGVYEQYF
>TRBJ1-5|.|.|TRBV19
TGTGCCAGTAGTTTGGCCAGGTCCAATCAGCCCCAGCATTTT
CASSLARSNQPQHF
>TRBJ2-7|.|.|TRBV30
TGTGCGGGGGGGGCAGGGGTGAGGGAGCAGTACTTC
CAGGAGVREQYF
>TRBJ1-1|.|.|TRBV7-2
TGTGCCAGCAGCTCGAACGGACAGACTGAAGCTTTCTTT
CASSSNGQTEAFF
>TRBJ2-1|once|.|TRBV19
TGTGCCAGTAGTAAGGAGGGTTCCCTCTCCTACAATGAGCAGTTCTTC
CASSKEGSLSYNEQFF
>TRBJ1-3|.|TRBD1|TRBV6-6
TGTGCCAGCAGTTACTCCGACAGGGGCCCTGGAAACACCATATATTTT
CASSYSDRGPGNTIYF
>TRBJ2-7|.|.|TRBV18
TGTGCCAGCTCACCCTTTCATGGCTCCTCCTACGAGCAGTACTTC
CASSPFHGSSYEQYF
>TRBJ1-6|.|TRBD1|TRBV7-2
TGTGCCAGCAGCCCTCGGACAGGGGGCATTTCACCCCTCCACTTT
CASSPRTGGISPLHF
>TRBJ1-6|.|.|TRBV12-5
TGTGCTAGTGGCCGTATGGACAGTTATTCACCCCTCCACTTT
CASGRMDSYSPLHF
>TRBJ1-1|.|.|TRBV7-6
TGTGCCAGCAGGCAGGACACGAACACTGAAGCTTTCTTT
CASRQDTNTEAFF
>TRBJ2-5|.|.|TRBV6-6
TGTGCCAGTACCCGGGACACAGCAGAGCAGTACTTC
CASTRDTAEQYF
>TRBJ1-2|.|.|TRBV27
TGTGCCAGCAGTCAGGGGCCAGAAACCCGCTATGGCTACACCTTC
CASSQGPETRYGYTF
>TRBJ1-6|.|TRBD1|TRBV5-6
TGTGCCAGCAGCTTACAGGGGGCAGGGAATTCACCCCTCCACTTT
CASSLQGAGNSPLHF
>TRBJ1-2|.|TRBD1|TRBV5-6
TGTGCCAGCAGCTTGGACAGGGGCGCTAACTATGGCTACACCTTC
CASSLDRGANYGYTF
>TRBJ2-3|.|TRBD1|TRBV6-5
TGTGCCAGCAGGGAACAGGGGTCTAGCACAGATACGCAGTATTTT
CASREQGSSTDTQYF
>TRBJ1-5|.|.|TRBV2
TGTGCCAGCACCACCGCGGGGCGGAGCAATCAGCCCCAGCATTTT
CASTTAGRSNQPQHF
>TRBJ2-7|.|.|TRBV5-1
TGCGCCAGCAGCCCTGACAGATCAGGGCGCGAGCAGTACTTC
CASSPDRSGREQYF
>TRBJ2-7|few|TRBD1|TRBV6-6
TGTGCCAGCAGGCTGGGTGGGGACAGCTCCTACGAGCAGTACTTC
CASRLGGDSSYEQYF
>TRBJ1-4|once|.|TRBV28
TGTGCCAGCAGTTTACACGCAGGGAACAATGAAAAACTGTTTTTT
CASSLHAGNNEKLFF
>TRBJ2-6|.|.|TRBV27
TGTGCCAGCAGGGATGCAGTAAGCGTTGGGGCCAACGCCCTGACTTTC
CASRDAVSVGANALTF
>TRBJ2-7|.|TRBD2|TRBV7-9
TGTGCCAGCAGCTCGGGACTAGCGGGGGGCAAACAGTACTTC
CASSSGLAGGKQYF
>TRBJ2-3|.|.|TRBV6-5
TGTGCCAGCAGTCCACACTCCAGGGGCGGGGATACGCAGTATTTT
CASSPHSRGGDTQYF
>TRBJ2-7|.|.|TRBV27
TGTGCCAGCAGTTTCGAGGGGGGGCGGACTCAGTACGAGCAGTACTTC
CASSFEGGRTQYEQYF
>TRBJ2-5|once|TRBD1|TRBV6-1
TGTGCCAGCAGTCTGAGGACAGGTCAAGAGACCCAGTACTTC
CASSLRTGQETQYF
>TRBJ1-6|.|TRBD1|TRBV27
TGTGCCAGCAGTTTGGACAGGGATAATTCACCCCTCCACTTT
CASSLDRDNSPLHF
>TRBJ2-3|few|TRBD2|TRBV7-2
TGTGCCAGCAGCATTAGCGGGGGCACAGATACGCAGTATTTT
CASSISGGTDTQYF
>TRBJ1-3|.|.|TRBV15
TGTGCCACCAGCACAGGGTTCAGAACTGGAAACACCATATATTTT
CATSTGFRTGNTIYF